The 24 T cell receptor beta chains reported below all come from one sample, sequenced in a study of technical replicates of blood from a handful of donors. Clones were read by immunoSEQ multiplex PCR, and TCRdb kept only the in-frame ones, dropping some. The data show 60,000 to 90,000 clones, approximately 93% seen once. The sample was T cells isolated from PBMCs. These receptors originate from a human donor in good health.

The rearrangement uses TRBV5-4 and TRBJ2-2; 8 nucleotides agree with TRBD1. CDR3 length: 16 amino acids. Germline V CDR1 and CDR2: SGHNT, YYREEE (reference sequence). The J segment lost 0 bases and the V segment lost 1 base, leaving 2 bases of the junction unmatched. The CDR3 DNA is TGTGCCAGCAGCTTGCAGGGACAGGCGAACACCGGGGAGCTGTTTTTT. Translation: CASSLQGQANTGELFF.

The CDR3 protein is CASSQEITYTGELFF. CDR3 bases: TGCGCCAGCAGCCAAGAGATTACCTATACCGGGGAGCTGTTTTTT. V gene TRBV4-3 combines with J gene TRBJ2-2; D gene ambiguous. CDR3 length: 15 amino acids. Between the trimmed V and J ends, which lost 0 bases and 5 bases, there was a span of 10 bases. Germline lookup yields CDR1 LGHNA and CDR2 YSLEER.

This sequence joins TRBV18 and TRBJ2-2, with TRBD2 matching 11 bases. Trimming cost V 6 bases and J 8 bases; bases outside gene matches: 11. Germline V gene sequence: CDR1 KGHSH, CDR2 LQKENI. The CDR3 runs to 16 residues. The CDR3 region is CASSLTSGTYLGELFF. For the CDR3, the DNA is TGTGCCAGCTCCCTGACTAGCGGGACCTACCTAGGGGAGCTGTTTTTT.

The J gene is TRBJ1-2, the V gene TRBV5-1, with 7 bases fitting TRBD1. This CDR3 contains 16 residues. The V segment lost 4 bases and the J segment 4 bases; nucleotides outside the gene matches: 13. Germline-derived CDR1 and CDR2 are SGHRS and YFSETQ. The DNA for the CDR3 is TGCGCCAGCAGCCCCCTGGGGACAGAAAACATCTATGGCTACACCTTC. Translation gives CASSPLGTENIYGYTF.

The gene calls are TRBV30 and TRBJ2-3, with D possibly TRBD1 on 6 matching bases. Germline V gene lookup returns CDR1 GTSNPN and CDR2 SVGIG (reference sequence). The V and J ends lost 0 bases and 4 bases respectively, with 14 bases between them. The CDR3 loop spans 15 amino acids. CDR3 loop: CAWSVLHRAPDTQYF. CDR3 DNA: TGTGCCTGGAGTGTACTCCACAGGGCCCCAGATACGCAGTATTTT.

The chain couples TRBV19 to TRBJ2-2; maybe TRBD1 (6 bases). Trimming cost V 8 bases and J 0 bases, with 13 bases left between them. CDR3 length: 15 residues. Germline V gene data show CDR1 as LNHDA and CDR2 as SQIVND (reference sequence). The CDR3 loop reads CASQQGNSNTGELFF. DNA for the CDR3: TGTGCCAGTCAACAGGGAAATTCGAACACCGGGGAGCTGTTTTTT.

On this clone itself: One junction end does not reproduce the germline sequence, and a read error may be involved. The chain combines TRBV14 with TRBJ1-1; D is uncertain. The CDR3 is 12 amino acids. CDR1 is SGHDN, CDR2 FVKESK, per germline. CDR3 sequence reads: CASGQRNTEAFF. For the CDR3, the DNA is TGTGCCAGCGGCCAGCGGAACACTGAAGCTTTCTTT.

The chain links TRBV5-5 to TRBJ2-2, with TRBD2 matching over 12 bases. The length of the CDR3 is 18 residues. The germline CDR1 and CDR2 sequences are SGHKS and YYEKEE (reference sequence). V was pared by 2 bases and J by 4 bases, with 9 bases of the junction left unmatched. CDR3 residues: CASSLRLAGVGTTGELFF. For the CDR3, the DNA is TGTGCCAGCAGCTTAAGACTAGCGGGAGTGGGGACCACCGGGGAGCTGTTTTTT.

The chain joins TRBV4-2 to TRBJ2-7, with TRBD1 as a possible D gene (5 bases). CDR3 length equals 15 residues. The V end was cut by 0 bases, the J end by 0 bases, with 9 bases between. Germline CDR1 LGHNA, CDR2 YNFKEQ. Here the CDR3 reads CASSQEQGSSYEQYF. CDR3 coding DNA: TGTGCCAGCAGCCAAGAGCAGGGAAGCTCCTACGAGCAGTACTTC.

The V call is TRBV5-1, the J call TRBJ2-3; no reliable D call. Germline loops: CDR1 SGHRS, CDR2 YFSETQ. The CDR3 contains 13 residues. Trimming stripped 0 bases from V and 1 base from J, with 3 bases between. The chain's CDR3 is CASSLAGTDTQYF. CDR3 nucleotide sequence: TGCGCCAGCAGCTTGGCCGGCACAGATACGCAGTATTTT.

V usage is TRBV10-3 and J usage is TRBJ1-2; D is ambiguous. Germline V gene lookup returns CDR1 ENHRY and CDR2 SYGVKD. The CDR3 covers 12 residues. The V gene lost 3 bases and the J gene lost 0 bases, with 2 bases spanning the gap. The CDR3 nucleotides are TGTGCCATCAGTGACACTAACTATGGCTACACCTTC. Its protein is CAISDTNYGYTF.

The rearrangement uses TRBV19 and TRBJ1-2, with TRBD1 matching 8 bases. V lost 3 bases and J lost 6; bases outside the gene matches: 6. This CDR3 comprises 14 residues. Germline V gene lookup returns CDR1 LNHDA and CDR2 SQIVND (reference sequence). CDR3 nucleotides: TGTGCCAGTAGTATGGCCGGGACAGGTAATGGCTACACCTTC. Translation: CASSMAGTGNGYTF.

The genes are TRBV5-1 and TRBJ2-7; D gene ambiguous. V was trimmed by 4 bases and J by 0 bases, leaving 11 bases between them. The germline gives CDR1 SGHRS, CDR2 YFSETQ. The CDR3 length is 14 residues. DNA of the CDR3: TGCGCCAGCAGCCTCTGGCCCACCTCCTACGAGCAGTACTTC. Translation: CASSLWPTSYEQYF.

The chain is built from TRBV29-1 and TRBJ1-1, with D possibly TRBD1 on 5 matching bases. The germline V and J ends were trimmed by 7 bases and 5 bases, with 11 bases remaining between them. In germline, CDR1 is SQVTM, CDR2 ANQGSEA. This CDR3 is 11 amino acids long. CDR3 region: CSAGGGTEAFF. The CDR3 DNA follows: TGCAGCGCTGGGGGGGGGACTGAAGCTTTCTTT.

The V and J genes are TRBV28 and TRBJ2-1, with TRBD2 identical over 12 bases. Germline-derived CDR1 and CDR2 are MDHEN and SYDVKM. V shed 2 bases, J shed 5 bases, and the junction held 1 base outside the gene matches. This CDR3 is 15 amino acids long. CDR3 protein: CASSLGLAGHNEQFF. The CDR3 DNA follows: TGTGCCAGCAGTTTAGGACTAGCGGGACACAATGAGCAGTTCTTC. Looking up the rest from reference TRBV28 and TRBJ2-1 gives the full variable domain: DVKVTQSSRYLVKRTGEKVFLECVQDMDHENMFWYRQDPGLGLRLIYFSYDVKMKEKGDIPEGYSVSREKKERFSLILESASTNQTSMYLCASSLGLAGHNEQFFGPGTRLTVL.

The chain links TRBV19 to TRBJ2-2; the D is unclear. The CDR3 is 13 amino acids. Trimming stripped 5 bases from V and 7 bases from J, with 11 bases between. Germline V gene lookup returns CDR1 LNHDA and CDR2 SQIVND (reference sequence). The CDR3 DNA follows: TGTGCCAGTAGTTACGAGGAAGACGGGGAGCTGTTTTTT. This sequence encodes CASSYEEDGELFF.

V and J are TRBV27 and TRBJ1-2, with 8 bases that match TRBD1. CDR3 size: 13 residues. J lost 5 bases, V lost 5 bases, and 4 bases had no gene match. Germline CDR1 and CDR2: MNHEY and SMNVEV (reference sequence). The CDR3 nucleotides read TGTGCCAGCAGTCTGGGACAGGTATATGGCTACACCTTC. Translation: CASSLGQVYGYTF.

This clone was counted once. The V and J genes are TRBV11-2 and TRBJ2-1, with TRBD2 matching over 9 bases. The germline CDR1 and CDR2 sequences are SGHAT and FQNNGV. V shed 4 bases and J 3 bases; nucleotides not matched to a gene: 13. This CDR3 is built from 18 residues. The DNA for the CDR3 is TGTGCCAGCAGCTACACTTCGGAGACTAGCGGATTCTACAATGAGCAGTTCTTC. Its translation: CASSYTSETSGFYNEQFF. Full variable domain (remainder filled in from reference TRBV11-2 and TRBJ2-1): EAGVAQSPRYKIIEKRQSVAFWCNPISGHATLYWYQQILGQGPKLLIQFQNNGVVDDSQLPKDRFSAERLKGVDSTLKIQPAKLEDSAVYLCASSYTSETSGFYNEQFFGPGTRLTVL.

CDR3 sequence: CATSKERPNTEAFF. The DNA of the CDR3 is TGTGCCACCAGCAAAGAGCGTCCGAACACTGAAGCTTTCTTT. The chain carries TRBV15 and TRBJ1-1; D unresolved. Germline lookup yields CDR1 LNHNV and CDR2 YYDKDF (reference sequence). CDR3 length: 14 residues. Trimming removed 4 bases from V and 1 base from J, with 10 bases in between.

The chain couples TRBV28 to TRBJ2-7; D is possibly TRBD1 (6 bases). The CDR3 spans 16 residues. Germline loops: CDR1 MDHEN, CDR2 SYDVKM. The ends were cut back, 5 bases at V and 0 bases at J, with 17 bases in the middle. CDR3 region: CASSLDRDTTSYEQYF. In DNA form, the CDR3 reads TGTGCCAGCAGTCTAGACCGGGACACCACCTCCTACGAGCAGTACTTC.

The chain couples TRBV10-3 to TRBJ2-7, with 8 bases identical to TRBD2. CDR3 length: 15 amino acids. V was clipped by 7 bases and J by 0 bases; unmatched bases: 8. Germline V gene lookup returns CDR1 ENHRY and CDR2 SYGVKD. The CDR3, as DNA: TGTGCCATCAAACTAGCGGATACTGTCTCCTACGAGCAGTACTTC. Translated, it gives CAIKLADTVSYEQYF.

This clone was seen once. The rearrangement links TRBV16 to TRBJ2-1; D not certain. The V and J ends lost 5 bases and 5 bases respectively, with 13 bases between them. CDR1 is KGHSY, CDR2 FQNENV, per germline. The CDR3 extends over 14 amino acids. The CDR3 reads CASSTYPHDNEQFF. The CDR3 coding sequence is TGTGCCAGCAGCACTTATCCCCACGACAATGAGCAGTTCTTC.

The chain joins TRBV14 to TRBJ2-7, with D tentatively TRBD1 (5 bases). The CDR3 has 15 residues. V lost 0 bases and J lost 3, with 12 bases in between. The germline V gene encodes CDR1 SGHDN and CDR2 FVKESK. The CDR3 DNA follows: TGTGCCAGCAGCCAAGAAGGCAGGGCAGACTACGAGCAGTACTTC. Translation gives CASSQEGRADYEQYF.

This rearrangement joins TRBV10-3 to TRBJ1-1, with 10 bases aligning to TRBD1. CDR3 size: 14 residues. The V segment lost 11 bases and the J segment 3 bases; nucleotides outside the gene matches: 9. Germline CDR1 is ENHRY and CDR2 is SYGVKD. The CDR3 loop is CAATSGTGDTEAFF. CDR3 DNA: TGTGCCGCCACCTCCGGGACAGGGGACACTGAAGCTTTCTTT.